The 3 T cell receptor beta chains in this list originate from one sample, sequenced in a study of sequential checkpoint blockade in melanoma. The treatment denotes: randomized to nivolumab then ipilimumab (arm A) or the reverse (arm B). Sequencing was performed with immunoSEQ multiplex PCR; in TCRdb, only in-frame clones are kept and a portion is missing. The repertoire holds about 22,000 clones, with about 27% as singletons. Source: tumor tissue (inferred from file names), taken from a patient given nivolumab and ipilimumab in sequence. These receptors were obtained from a human donor with melanoma.

CDR3 in amino acids: CAWSTPSATGELFF. DNA for the CDR3: TGTGCCTGGAGTACCCCCTCAGCTACCGGGGAGCTGTTTTTT. This sequence joins TRBV30 and TRBJ2-2; D gene ambiguous. Trimming stripped 2 bases from V and 5 bases from J, with 12 bases between. Looked up from germline, CDR1 is GTSNPN and CDR2 is SVGIG (reference sequence). The CDR3 length is 14 residues.

This chain uses TRBV19 with TRBJ2-5; 8 bases map to TRBD1. The ends lost 7 bases at V and 1 base at J; junction bases unmatched: 2. The CDR3 has 13 residues. The germline V gene has CDR1 LNHDA and CDR2 SQIVND (reference sequence). The CDR3 DNA reads TGTGCCAGTACTCAGGGGGCCCAAGAGACCCAGTACTTC. Translating gives CASTQGAQETQYF.

This clone was observed a handful of times. J is TRBJ1-5 and V is TRBV19; 9 bases are a match to TRBD1. This CDR3 has 14 amino acids. CDR1 and CDR2 (germline): LNHDA, SQIVND (reference sequence). Trimming removed 5 bases from V and 5 bases from J; junction bases left unmatched: 4. CDR3: CASSWDRADQPQHF. CDR3 in DNA: TGTGCCAGTAGTTGGGACAGGGCCGATCAGCCCCAGCATTTT.